One and the same sample provided the 19 T cell receptor beta chains below, sequenced in a study of OX40 agonist ivuxolimab in advanced cancers. The data were produced by immunoSEQ multiplex PCR, yet TCRdb's version contains in-frame clones alone and is incomplete. The sample carries 50,000 to 60,000 clones, about nine tenths recorded once. This specimen was CD4+ or CD8+ T cells sorted from blood, taken in a trial of the OX40 agonist ivuxolimab. The receptors shown here come from an adult with an advanced solid tumor such as melanoma, head and neck, liver or kidney cancer.

DNA for the CDR3: TGTGCCAGCAGCAATTTAGCGGGTAATCTTTATTTT. It translates to CASSNLAGNLYF. The chain couples TRBV7-3 to TRBJ2-3; 7 bases map to TRBD2. Germline CDR1 and CDR2: SGHTA and FQGTGA. V gave up 5 bases and J gave up 15 bases; unmatched junction bases: 11. This CDR3 is 12 amino acids long.

The genes are TRBV4-2 and TRBJ2-7; 8 positions agree with TRBD1. This CDR3 is 15 amino acids long. The germline gives CDR1 LGHNA, CDR2 YNFKEQ. With V trimmed by 6 bases and J by 2 bases, 9 bases remained unmatched. Here the CDR3 reads CASSRGTGGTYEQYF. For the CDR3, the DNA is TGTGCCAGCAGTAGAGGGACAGGCGGGACCTACGAGCAGTACTTC.

J is TRBJ2-7 and V is TRBV28; 12 bases align to TRBD2. The length of the CDR3 is 16 residues. After removal of 1 base from V and 1 base from J, the junction contained 2 bases not matched to a gene. CDR1 and CDR2 from the germline V gene are MDHEN and SYDVKM. The CDR3 coding sequence is TGTGCCAGCAGTTTATACGGGACTAGCGGGTCCTACGAGCAGTACTTC. The encoded protein is CASSLYGTSGSYEQYF.

The chain links TRBV7-2 to TRBJ1-2; a weak D match, TRBD1 (5 bases). Germline V gene data show CDR1 as SGHTA and CDR2 as FQGNSA. Trimming removed 5 bases at V and 8 bases at J, with 24 bases between. This CDR3 comprises 16 residues. For the CDR3, the DNA is TGTGCCAGCAGCACCGGGACGGCGGCCCATATAGGAGGCTACACCTTC. This gives the protein CASSTGTAAHIGGYTF.

This sequence joins TRBV5-1 and TRBJ2-5; 7 positions agree with TRBD2. The length of the CDR3 is 15 residues. V was clipped by 1 base and J by 4 bases; unmatched bases: 7. Germline CDR1 and CDR2: SGHRS and YFSETQ. Here the CDR3 reads CASSLRLGRGETQYF. CDR3 DNA: TGCGCCAGCAGCTTGCGTCTTGGGAGGGGAGAGACCCAGTACTTC.

This chain links TRBV18 with TRBJ2-7, with 10 bases fitting TRBD2. The CDR3 spans 16 residues. V dropped 0 bases and J dropped 7; count of bases not matched to a gene: 9. Per germline, CDR1 KGHSH and CDR2 LQKENI. The DNA for the CDR3 is TGTGCCAGCTCACCACCGAGCGGGAGGGCCCTAGGGGAGCAGTACTTC. Amino acid sequence: CASSPPSGRALGEQYF.

V usage is TRBV28 and J usage is TRBJ2-1; TRBD2 matches 8 bases. The trim removed 9 bases at V and 8 bases at J, leaving 15 bases unmatched. Per the germline V gene, CDR1 is MDHEN and CDR2 is SYDVKM. The CDR3 consists of 15 residues. This CDR3 reads CARSPRASGRDEQFF. The DNA of the CDR3 is TGTGCCAGGTCCCCTCGGGCTAGCGGGCGGGATGAGCAGTTCTTC.

The chain carries TRBV19 and TRBJ1-5; D is possibly TRBD1 (5 bases). V was trimmed by 4 bases and J by 6 bases, leaving 13 bases between them. The length of the CDR3 is 14 residues. Germline CDR1 is LNHDA and CDR2 is SQIVND (reference sequence). The CDR3 nucleotides read TGTGCCAGTAGTAACCAGGGTAGCCGTCAGCCCCAGCATTTT. Its translation is CASSNQGSRQPQHF. Variable domain in full (rest from reference TRBV19 and TRBJ1-5): DGGITQSPKYLFRKEGQNVTLSCEQNLNHDAMYWYRQDPGQGLRLIYYSQIVNDFQKGDIAEGYSVSREKKESFPLTVTSAQKNPTAFYLCASSNQGSRQPQHFGDGTRLSIL.

V gene TRBV30 combines with J gene TRBJ2-7; 8 bases are shared with TRBD2. CDR1 GTSNPN and CDR2 SVGIG come from the germline V gene (reference sequence). The CDR3 consists of 17 residues. J was trimmed by 0 bases and V by 1 base; bases with no gene match: 11. The CDR3 DNA sequence: TGTGCCTGGAGTGGAACCTCACTAGCGGCAACCTCCTACGAGCAGTACTTC. This encodes CAWSGTSLAATSYEQYF.

This clone was detected only once. This rearrangement joins TRBV27 to TRBJ2-5; 7 bases line up with TRBD2. Per the germline V gene, CDR1 is MNHEY and CDR2 is SMNVEV (reference sequence). CDR3 length: 15 amino acids. V lost 7 bases and J lost 2; bases outside the gene matches: 10. The CDR3 nucleotides read TGTGCCAGCACCGAAGGGGCTAGCGGACAAGAGACCCAGTACTTC. As protein: CASTEGASGQETQYF.

The chain has TRBV6-5 and TRBJ2-2; 9 bases are a match to TRBD1. V lost 4 bases, J lost 0 bases, and 3 bases stayed unmatched. The CDR3 is 16 amino acids. The germline V gene has CDR1 MNHEY and CDR2 SVGAGI. The CDR3 DNA follows: TGTGCCAGCAGTTCCGGGACAGGGACGAACACCGGGGAGCTGTTTTTT. As protein: CASSSGTGTNTGELFF.

V usage is TRBV30 and J usage is TRBJ1-5; 7 bases fit TRBD1. Germline V gene lookup returns CDR1 GTSNPN and CDR2 SVGIG (reference sequence). V lost 3 bases to trimming and J lost 9 bases; unmatched junction nucleotides: 14. This CDR3 region has 15 residues. CDR3 sequence reads: CAWRDTQQGYGPQHF. CDR3 coding DNA: TGTGCCTGGAGGGATACTCAACAGGGGTACGGGCCCCAGCATTTT.

The chain is built from TRBV6-6 and TRBJ1-2; the match to TRBD1 covers 7 bases. Germline CDR1 reads MNHNY; CDR2 reads SVGAGI (reference sequence). The CDR3 is made up of 16 amino acids. V was clipped by 7 bases and J by 4 bases; unmatched bases: 15. In nucleotides, the CDR3 is TGTGCCAGCACTGCCTTGGACGGCCCAGGGGGCTATGGCTACACCTTC. This codes for CASTALDGPGGYGYTF.

CDR3 sequence reads: CASSFWTGEAEAFF. The CDR3 region has the DNA TGTGCCAGCAGCTTCTGGACAGGGGAAGCTGAAGCTTTCTTT. The rearrangement links TRBV7-9 to TRBJ1-1; 9 bases match TRBD1. The germline gives CDR1 SEHNR, CDR2 FQNEAQ (reference sequence). The CDR3 is 14 residues long. Trimming at V came to 3 bases and at J to 6 bases, leaving 5 bases not matched to a gene.

The rearrangement uses TRBV28 and TRBJ1-2, with D possibly matching TRBD1 (6 bases). The CDR3 consists of 14 residues. V was pared by 7 bases and J by 6 bases, with 18 bases between. The germline V gene has CDR1 MDHEN and CDR2 SYDVKM. The CDR3 reads CASNLRGAPDGYTF. The CDR3 DNA reads as TGTGCCAGCAATCTAAGGGGGGCGCCTGATGGCTACACCTTC.

This clone showed up just once. The V and J genes are TRBV5-6 and TRBJ2-1; weak D call: TRBD2 (5 bases). The CDR3 length is 15 residues. V was trimmed by 7 bases and J by 4 bases, leaving 18 bases between them. Germline CDR1 and CDR2: SGHDT and YYEEEE. The CDR3 is CASGFAGRGYNEQFF. The CDR3 DNA follows: TGTGCCAGCGGTTTTGCGGGTCGAGGTTACAATGAGCAGTTCTTC.

This clone has only one observation. The gene calls are TRBV15 and TRBJ2-1; TRBD1 aligns across 7 bases. With 0 bases clipped from V and 2 bases from J, the junction kept 4 bases outside the gene matches. This CDR3 has 16 residues. From germline, CDR1 is LNHNV and CDR2 YYDKDF (reference sequence). Written as DNA, the CDR3 is TGTGCCACCAGCAGAGATAACAGGGGACCCTACAATGAGCAGTTCTTC. Amino acids: CATSRDNRGPYNEQFF.

The chain's CDR3 is CSVPQGGFQETQYF. The CDR3 DNA sequence: TGCAGCGTCCCCCAGGGAGGATTCCAAGAGACCCAGTACTTC. V and J are TRBV29-1 and TRBJ2-5; D perhaps matches TRBD2 (6 bases). The ends were cut back, 6 bases at V and 1 base at J, with 15 bases in the middle. Looked up from germline, CDR1 is SQVTM and CDR2 is ANQGSEA. The CDR3 has 14 residues.

This clone occurred a few times. The DNA of the CDR3 is TGCGCCAGCAGCTTGGCCTCAGGCTCTGGAAACACCATATATTTT. It translates to CASSLASGSGNTIYF. The chain employs TRBV5-1 and TRBJ1-3; no reliable D call. In germline, CDR1 is SGHRS, CDR2 YFSETQ. The CDR3 length is 15 residues. V shed 0 bases and J shed 0 bases, with 7 bases lying between them.